One sample yielded the 8 T cell receptor beta chains listed below, sequenced in a study of graft-versus-host responses after intestinal transplantation. Produced via immunoSEQ multiplex PCR; TCRdb's table is partial and in-frame only. The sample comprises 100,000 or so clones, 91% of which are singletons, and approximately 0.17% rests with the top ten. These receptors' targets are unknown. The sample in question was unstimulated CD4+ T cells sorted from spleen or lymph node cells, obtained before transplant. The receptor source for this set is a human donor who was the organ donor for an intestinal transplant.

This clone has only one observation. The CDR3 DNA reads TGTGCCAGCAGCAAACACAGGCAAGGGGTCTATGGCTACACCTTC. It is translated as CASSKHRQGVYGYTF. The J gene is TRBJ1-2, the V gene TRBV9, with TRBD1 as a possible D gene (5 bases). Trimming took 4 bases from V and 4 from J, leaving 17 bases between them. The CDR3 is made up of 15 amino acids. Per germline, CDR1 SGDLS and CDR2 YYNGEE.

The gene calls are TRBV7-3 and TRBJ2-7; the match to TRBD1 covers 9 bases. V lost 5 bases to trimming and J lost 3 bases; unmatched junction nucleotides: 8. The CDR3 consists of 15 residues. Germline-derived CDR1 and CDR2 are SGHTA and FQGTGA. The CDR3 nucleotides read TGTGCCAGCAGCAAATCGGGGGACAGGGACTACGAGCAGTACTTC. Its translation is CASSKSGDRDYEQYF.

The genes are TRBV7-2 and TRBJ2-3; D is unresolved. The CDR3 contains 14 residues. V was pared by 3 bases and J by 2 bases, with 9 bases between. Germline CDR1 is SGHTA and CDR2 is FQGNSA. The CDR3 spells CASSFFAATDTQYF. Here the CDR3 DNA reads TGTGCCAGCAGCTTTTTTGCGGCCACAGATACGCAGTATTTT.

This rearrangement joins TRBV19 to TRBJ1-2; D possibly corresponds to TRBD1 (6 bases). The CDR3 totals 15 residues. The ends were cut back, 7 bases at V and 5 bases at J, with 20 bases in the middle. Per the germline V gene, CDR1 is LNHDA and CDR2 is SQIVND (reference sequence). CDR3 protein: CASTTPRGHLYGYTF. The CDR3 DNA is TGTGCCAGTACAACCCCTCGGGGACACCTGTATGGCTACACCTTC. Full variable domain (missing parts from reference TRBV19 and TRBJ1-2): DGGITQSPKYLFRKEGQNVTLSCEQNLNHDAMYWYRQDPGQGLRLIYYSQIVNDFQKGDIAEGYSVSREKKESFPLTVTSAQKNPTAFYLCASTTPRGHLYGYTFGSGTRLTVV.

In regard to this clone: One junction end does not reproduce the germline sequence, and a read error may be involved. V is TRBV7-9 and J is TRBJ1-1; maybe TRBD1 (6 bases). The germline CDR1 and CDR2 sequences are SEHNR and FQNEAQ (reference sequence). This CDR3 region has 16 residues. The CDR3 spells CASSLGNRAVNTEAFF. In DNA form, the CDR3 reads TGTGCCAGCAGCTTAGGGAACAGGGCGGTGAATACTGAAGCTTTCTTT.

The rearrangement uses TRBV7-2 and TRBJ2-2, with TRBD2 identical over 12 bases. V was pared by 4 bases and J by 9 bases, with 9 bases of the junction left unmatched. The germline V gene encodes CDR1 SGHTA and CDR2 FQGNSA. The CDR3 spans 16 residues. The chain's CDR3 is CASSSKLAGGIRELFF. As DNA, the CDR3 is TGTGCCAGCAGCTCGAAACTAGCGGGGGGTATAAGGGAGCTGTTTTTT.

The gene calls are TRBV7-9 and TRBJ2-5; 10 bases are shared with TRBD1. CDR1 and CDR2 (germline): SEHNR, FQNEAQ (reference sequence). This CDR3 is built from 18 residues. J lost 5 bases, V lost 3 bases, and 15 bases had no gene match. The CDR3 DNA sequence: TGTGCCAGCAGCTTGACCGTGACCCGGGACAGGGGTTACGAGACCCAGTACTTC. Protein product: CASSLTVTRDRGYETQYF.

The rearrangement links TRBV4-2 to TRBJ2-5, with 8 bases aligning to TRBD2. Germline V gene sequence: CDR1 LGHNA, CDR2 YNFKEQ. The CDR3 is made up of 17 amino acids. The J segment lost 5 bases and the V segment lost 1 base, leaving 12 bases of the junction unmatched. CDR3 loop: CASSQGRRGAPRETQYF. Written as DNA, the CDR3 is TGTGCCAGCAGCCAAGGGCGGCGGGGGGCCCCCAGGGAGACCCAGTACTTC.